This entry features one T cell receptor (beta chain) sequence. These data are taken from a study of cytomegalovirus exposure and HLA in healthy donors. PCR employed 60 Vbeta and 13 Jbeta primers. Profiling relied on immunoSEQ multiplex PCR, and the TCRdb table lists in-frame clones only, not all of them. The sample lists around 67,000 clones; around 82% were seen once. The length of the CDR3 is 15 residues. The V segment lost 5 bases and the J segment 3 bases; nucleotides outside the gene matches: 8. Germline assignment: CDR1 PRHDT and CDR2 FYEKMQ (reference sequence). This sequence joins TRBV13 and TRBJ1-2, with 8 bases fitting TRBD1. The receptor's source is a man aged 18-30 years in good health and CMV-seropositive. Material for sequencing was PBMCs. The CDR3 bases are TGTGCCAGCAGCCCCCGACAGGGGCTGTACTATGGCTACACCTTC. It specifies CASSPRQGLYYGYTF.